Shown below are 26 T cell receptor beta chains from a single sample sequenced in a study of T cell responses to AZD1222 COVID-19 vaccine. Only in-frame clones appear in the TCRdb table, and some are missing; sequencing was by immunoSEQ multiplex PCR. The data show 70,000 to 75,000 clones, around nine tenths seen once. The material sequenced was peripheral blood, taken 28 days after the second AZD1222 dose. The receptors here all came from an adult who received the AZD1222 COVID-19 vaccine.

CDR3 DNA sequence: TGTGCCAGTAGTTGGGCCGACAGGGCCCTCCCCGGGCCGCATTTT. It encodes CASSWADRALPGPHF. This chain joins TRBV19 and TRBJ1-5, with 7 bases lining up with TRBD1. J gave up 15 bases and V 5 bases, and 19 bases lay outside the gene matches. The germline gives CDR1 LNHDA, CDR2 SQIVND (reference sequence). The CDR3 covers 15 residues.

V is TRBV29-1 and J is TRBJ2-7, with D uncertain. CDR3 length: 12 amino acids. Between the trimmed V and J ends, which lost 2 bases and 0 bases, there was a span of 5 bases. Germline CDR1 SQVTM, CDR2 ANQGSEA. Here the CDR3 DNA reads TGCAGCGTTGAACTTGCCTCCTACGAGCAGTACTTC. Protein: CSVELASYEQYF.

The chain uses TRBV28 and TRBJ2-7; the D gene is possibly TRBD1 (6 bases). V lost 7 bases to trimming and J lost 9 bases, with 22 bases between them. From germline, CDR1 is MDHEN and CDR2 SYDVKM. The CDR3 has 14 residues. CDR3: CASTLRLTGKGQYF. DNA of the CDR3: TGTGCCAGCACCCTTCGCCTTACAGGGAAGGGGCAGTACTTC.

The chain links TRBV28 to TRBJ1-5; the D is unclear. Looked up from germline, CDR1 is MDHEN and CDR2 is SYDVKM. V was pared by 5 bases and J by 6 bases, with 8 bases between. The CDR3 covers 12 residues. The CDR3 DNA is TGTGCCAGCAGTAAACCGGGTCAGCCCCAGCATTTT. Translating it yields CASSKPGQPQHF.

The chain uses TRBV28 and TRBJ1-1; no clear D gene. The CDR3 runs 14 residues. Germline V gene sequence: CDR1 MDHEN, CDR2 SYDVKM. With 5 bases removed from V and 6 bases from J, the gap between germline ends came to 16 bases. This CDR3 is CASSPLRLGAEAFF. CDR3 nucleotide sequence: TGTGCCAGCAGTCCCCTCAGACTTGGCGCTGAAGCTTTCTTT.

V is TRBV6-2 or TRBV6-3 and J is TRBJ2-7, with 9 bases lining up with TRBD2. Trimming at V came to 5 bases and at J to 0 bases, leaving 5 bases not matched to a gene. This CDR3 is 15 amino acids long. Germline CDR1 reads MNHEY; CDR2 reads SVGEGT. The CDR3 here is CASSPVSGSSYEQYF. DNA for the CDR3: TGTGCCAGCAGTCCCGTTAGCGGGAGCTCCTACGAGCAGTACTTC.

V is TRBV5-1 and J is TRBJ1-1; D is ambiguous. The CDR3 has 15 residues. The V and J ends lost 4 bases and 1 base respectively, with 14 bases between them. CDR1 and CDR2 from the germline V gene are SGHRS and YFSETQ. The CDR3 loop is CASSLSPTPNTEAFF. Here the CDR3 DNA reads TGCGCCAGCAGCCTCAGCCCGACACCGAACACTGAAGCTTTCTTT.

The chain has TRBV5-1 and TRBJ1-2, with D unclear. The CDR3 extends over 13 amino acids. CDR1 and CDR2 from the germline V gene are SGHRS and YFSETQ. Trimming cost V 1 base and J 6 bases, with 10 bases left between them. This chain's CDR3 is CASSLTAMDGYTF. CDR3 in DNA: TGCGCCAGCAGCTTGACAGCGATGGATGGCTACACCTTC.

CDR3 protein: CASSMWGSSRNTGELFF. The CDR3 DNA reads as TGTGCCAGTAGTATGTGGGGGTCTTCAAGGAACACCGGGGAGCTGTTTTTT. V is TRBV19 and J is TRBJ2-2; perhaps D is TRBD1 or TRBD2 (5 bases each). There are 17 residues in the CDR3. Germline assignment: CDR1 LNHDA and CDR2 SQIVND (reference sequence). Trimming took 3 bases from V and 1 from J, leaving 15 bases between them.

The chain has TRBV4-1 and TRBJ2-1; TRBD2 is a possible D gene (6 bases). Germline-derived CDR1 and CDR2 are MGHRA and YSYEKL. Trimming left V 0 bases short and J 5 bases short, with 8 bases between. The CDR3 has 14 amino acids. The CDR3 nucleotides read TGCGCCAGCAGCCAAGACATAGCGGACAATGAGCAGTTCTTC. It is translated as CASSQDIADNEQFF.

The chain carries TRBV18 and TRBJ1-1; D remains unclear. The CDR3 runs 15 residues. Germline V gene lookup returns CDR1 KGHSH and CDR2 LQKENI. Trimming cost V 3 bases and J 7 bases, with 18 bases left between them. The CDR3 DNA reads as TGTGCCAGCTCACCGGGCAATCGAGGGTCCGGTGAAGCTTTCTTT. Amino acid sequence: CASSPGNRGSGEAFF.

This sequence joins TRBV10-2 and TRBJ1-2; 7 nucleotides line up with TRBD1. V shed 2 bases, J shed 1 base, and the junction held 4 bases outside the gene matches. Germline CDR1 WSHSY, CDR2 SAAADI. The CDR3 totals 15 residues. This CDR3 is CASSEEGAVNYGYTF. For the CDR3, the DNA is TGCGCCAGCAGTGAGGAGGGGGCGGTTAACTATGGCTACACCTTC.

The J gene is TRBJ2-7, the V gene TRBV30; D is unclear. CDR1 is GTSNPN, CDR2 SVGIG, per germline (reference sequence). The CDR3 covers 12 residues. V was shortened by 2 bases and J by 2 bases, with 7 bases between the two germline ends. The CDR3 is CAWSWETYEQYF. The CDR3 DNA sequence: TGTGCCTGGAGTTGGGAAACCTACGAGCAGTACTTC. Supplemented by reference TRBV30 and TRBJ2-7, the full variable domain reads SQTIHQWPATLVQPVGSPLSLECTVEGTSNPNLYWYRQAAGRGLQLLFYSVGIGQISSEVPQNLSASRPQDRQFILSSKKLLLSDSGFYLCAWSWETYEQYFGPGTRLTVT.

This sequence joins TRBV6-6 and TRBJ2-1; TRBD2 aligns across 7 bases. Unmatched junction bases numbered 12, after V lost 6 bases and J lost 16 bases. The CDR3 loop spans 12 amino acids. Germline V gives CDR1 MNHNY, CDR2 SVGAGI (reference sequence). In nucleotides, the CDR3 is TGTGCCAGCAGACACGGGGCGGGAGTGAACTTCTTC. Protein sequence: CASRHGAGVNFF.

The genes are TRBV29-1 and TRBJ1-2; weak D call: TRBD1 (6 bases). Germline values: CDR1 SQVTM, CDR2 ANQGSEA. The CDR3 contains 14 residues. V lost 6 bases, J lost 4 bases, and 18 bases lay in between. The CDR3 loop reads CSVRGGTGRYGYTF. CDR3 coding DNA: TGCAGCGTGAGGGGGGGGACTGGCCGCTATGGCTACACCTTC. Combining the CDR3 with reference TRBV29-1 and TRBJ1-2 gives the whole variable domain SAVISQKPSRDICQRGTSLTIQCQVDSQVTMMFWYRQQPGQSLTLIATANQGSEATYESGFVIDKFPISRPNLTFSTLTVSNMSPEDSSIYLCSVRGGTGRYGYTFGSGTRLTVV.

The CDR3: CASSLQGLATDTQYF. CDR3 in DNA: TGTGCCAGCAGCTTACAAGGACTAGCGACAGATACGCAGTATTTT. The chain carries TRBV7-2 and TRBJ2-3, with 9 bases identical to TRBD2. V lost 2 bases to trimming and J lost 3 bases; unmatched junction nucleotides: 3. Germline CDR1 is SGHTA and CDR2 is FQGNSA. The CDR3 loop spans 15 amino acids.

The J gene is TRBJ2-7, the V gene TRBV5-1, with D perhaps TRBD1 (6 bases). This CDR3 has 17 residues. Trimming stripped 3 bases from V and 0 bases from J, with 19 bases between. From germline, CDR1 is SGHRS and CDR2 YFSETQ. Here the CDR3 reads CASSWGLRPKSSYEQYF. CDR3 DNA sequence: TGCGCCAGCAGCTGGGGGCTAAGACCGAAGAGCTCCTACGAGCAGTACTTC.

The chain links TRBV5-4 to TRBJ1-1; a weak D match, TRBD1 (6 bases). The CDR3 spans 18 residues. Trimming left V 1 base short and J 4 bases short, with 23 bases between. Germline assignment: CDR1 SGHNT and CDR2 YYREEE (reference sequence). CDR3 DNA sequence: TGTGCCAGCAGCTTGCTTTGGGGGGGCGTGAGTTGGGGCACTGAAGCTTTCTTT. Translating gives CASSLLWGGVSWGTEAFF.

V gene TRBV12-5 combines with J gene TRBJ2-5; D is tentatively TRBD1 or TRBD2 (7 bases each). This CDR3 has 15 amino acids. Germline assignment: CDR1 LGHNT and CDR2 FRNRAP. The V gene lost 5 bases and the J gene lost 1 base, with 14 bases spanning the gap. The CDR3: CASGGGGGPQETQYF. DNA of the CDR3: TGTGCTAGTGGTGGGGGAGGGGGCCCCCAAGAGACCCAGTACTTC.

The chain recombines TRBV11-2 with TRBJ2-5; 15 nucleotides match TRBD2. V was pared by 5 bases and J by 4 bases, with 11 bases of the junction left unmatched. The CDR3 is made up of 18 amino acids. From germline, CDR1 is SGHAT and CDR2 FQNNGV. CDR3 residues: CASSKGLAGGPLGETQYF. CDR3 bases: TGTGCCAGCAGCAAAGGACTAGCGGGAGGGCCACTTGGAGAGACCCAGTACTTC.

This sequence joins TRBV6-6 and TRBJ1-5; no definite D call. In germline, CDR1 is MNHNY, CDR2 SVGAGI (reference sequence). Trimming cost V 7 bases and J 5 bases, with 18 bases left between them. The CDR3 sequence is 15 residues long. CDR3 coding DNA: TGTGCCAGCACTTTAGATGAGGCGATCGATCAGCCCCAGCATTTT. This codes for CASTLDEAIDQPQHF.

In its sample, this clone was seen once. V gene TRBV29-1 combines with J gene TRBJ2-5, with D tentatively TRBD1 or TRBD2 (5 bases each). Trimming pared 8 bases from V and 4 bases from J, leaving 20 bases between. Per the germline V gene, CDR1 is SQVTM and CDR2 is ANQGSEA. This CDR3 has 14 amino acids. As DNA, the CDR3 is TGCAGCCTCCGGGTCCTGCTGGGACCAGAGACCCAGTACTTC. This codes for CSLRVLLGPETQYF.

This clone has just one count. V gene TRBV3-1 (or the pseudogene TRBV3-2) combines with J gene TRBJ1-2; D gene uncertain. CDR1 is LGHDT, CDR2 YNNKEL, per germline (reference sequence). V was clipped by 6 bases and J by 2 bases, with 16 bases between them. This CDR3 has 15 residues. In nucleotides, the CDR3 is TGTGCCAGCAGGGTCGGGCAGGTTGGAAACTATGGCTACACCTTC. This codes for CASRVGQVGNYGYTF.

The rearrangement joins TRBV7-9 to TRBJ1-1; D gene unclear. This CDR3 has 12 residues. Germline CDR1 is SEHNR and CDR2 is FQNEAQ (reference sequence). V dropped 1 base and J dropped 11 bases, with 11 bases sitting between them. CDR3 residues: CASSLVTDKAFF. The CDR3 DNA follows: TGTGCCAGCAGCTTAGTCACGGATAAGGCTTTCTTT.

The chain combines TRBV7-8 with TRBJ1-6; TRBD1 aligns across 9 bases. Germline-derived CDR1 and CDR2 are SGHVS and FQNEAQ. The length of the CDR3 is 16 residues. The V and J ends lost 5 bases and 11 bases, in that order; junction bases with no gene match: 13. The CDR3 nucleotides read TGTGCCAGCAGCCCGACAACCGGGACAGGGTATACACCCCTCCACTTT. Translating gives CASSPTTGTGYTPLHF.

V and J are TRBV7-2 and TRBJ2-7; TRBD1 aligns across 7 bases. Germline CDR1 and CDR2: SGHTA and FQGNSA. Losses at the gene ends were 4 bases for V and 2 bases for J; bases not matched to a gene: 5. The CDR3 spans 14 residues. CDR3 sequence (DNA): TGTGCCAGCAGCTCGAAGACAGGGACCTACGAGCAGTACTTC. Protein: CASSSKTGTYEQYF.